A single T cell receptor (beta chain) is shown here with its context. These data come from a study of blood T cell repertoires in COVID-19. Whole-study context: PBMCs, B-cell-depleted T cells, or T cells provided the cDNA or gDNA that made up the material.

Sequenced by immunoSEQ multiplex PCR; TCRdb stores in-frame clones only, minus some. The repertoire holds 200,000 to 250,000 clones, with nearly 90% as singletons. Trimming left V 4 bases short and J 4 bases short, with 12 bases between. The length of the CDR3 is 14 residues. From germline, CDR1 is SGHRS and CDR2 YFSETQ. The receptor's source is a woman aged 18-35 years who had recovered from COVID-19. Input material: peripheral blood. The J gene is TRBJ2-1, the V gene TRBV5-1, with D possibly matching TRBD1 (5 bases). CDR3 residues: CASSTRQRYNEQFF. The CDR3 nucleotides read TGCGCCAGCAGCACCCGACAGAGATACAATGAGCAGTTCTTC.